Each of the 32 T cell receptor beta chains below was sequenced from the same sample in a study of T cell responses to AZD1222 COVID-19 vaccine. TCRdb's copy holds only in-frame clones and misses some; the assay was immunoSEQ multiplex PCR. Of about 48,000 clones in the sample, 80% to 90% were seen once. The specimen comprised peripheral blood, sampled 28 days after the second AZD1222 dose. The receptors come from an adult who received the AZD1222 COVID-19 vaccine.

The V gene is TRBV5-8, the J gene TRBJ2-1; 8 positions agree with TRBD2. Germline CDR1 is SGHTS and CDR2 is YDEGEE. The CDR3 is made up of 15 amino acids. V dropped 0 bases and J dropped 8; count of bases not matched to a gene: 7. CDR3 coding DNA: TGTGCCAGCAGCTTGGAACGGACTAGCAACGATGAGCAGTTCTTC. Translation gives CASSLERTSNDEQFF. The entire variable domain, with the rest obtained from reference TRBV5-8 and TRBJ2-1, is as follows: EAGVTQSPTHLIKTRGQQATLRCSPISGHTSVYWYQQALGLGLQFLLWYDEGEERNRGNFPPRFSGRQFPNYSSELNVNALELEDSALYLCASSLERTSNDEQFFGPGTRLTVL.

The chain joins TRBV5-4 to TRBJ2-1, with a tentative D call TRBD2 (5 bases). CDR3 size: 14 residues. V lost 3 bases, J lost 9 bases, and 16 bases lay in between. CDR1 is SGHNT, CDR2 YYREEE, per germline (reference sequence). CDR3 DNA sequence: TGTGCCAGCAGCTCGACCTGGCCGGCGGGTGAGCAGTTCTTC. Translated, it gives CASSSTWPAGEQFF.

The J gene is TRBJ2-7, the V gene TRBV9, with D uncertain. Germline V CDR1 and CDR2: SGDLS, YYNGEE. Trimming shortened V by 0 bases and J by 0 bases, and 7 bases separated the two germline ends. The CDR3 is 14 amino acids. Here the CDR3 DNA reads TGTGCCAGCAGCGTAGAGAGAAACTCCTACGAGCAGTACTTC. As protein: CASSVERNSYEQYF.

The CDR3 sequence: CASSLISNQPQHF. The CDR3 region has the DNA TGTGCCAGCAGTCTCATTAGCAATCAGCCCCAGCATTTT. V and J are TRBV12-3 or TRBV12-4 and TRBJ1-5; D gene uncertain. The CDR3 runs to 13 residues. V was pared by 5 bases and J by 0 bases, with 5 bases between.

The chain combines TRBV5-6 with TRBJ2-5; D is perhaps TRBD1 or TRBD2 (6 bases each). The CDR3 loop spans 17 amino acids. V shed 0 bases and J shed 1 base, with 16 bases lying between them. Germline-derived CDR1 and CDR2 are SGHDT and YYEEEE. The CDR3 coding sequence is TGTGCCAGCAGCTTGGCCGGGGGCGGCCTCACCCAAGAGACCCAGTACTTC. Protein sequence: CASSLAGGGLTQETQYF. Full variable domain (rest looked up from reference TRBV5-6 and TRBJ2-5): DAGVTQSPTHLIKTRGQQVTLRCSPKSGHDTVSWYQQALGQGPQFIFQYYEEEERQRGNFPDRFSGHQFPNYSSELNVNALLLGDSALYLCASSLAGGGLTQETQYFGPGTRLLVL.

The rearrangement links TRBV28 to TRBJ1-3, with no clear D. This CDR3 contains 16 residues. Germline V gives CDR1 MDHEN, CDR2 SYDVKM. The germline V and J ends were trimmed by 5 bases and 0 bases, with 14 bases remaining between them. In DNA, the CDR3 is TGTGCCAGCAGTGCCCCGCCAGGACTCTCTGGAAACACCATATATTTT. Translation gives CASSAPPGLSGNTIYF.

The CDR3 region is CASSLQVGRPYEQYF. CDR3 DNA: TGTGCCAGCAGCTTACAAGTCGGACGCCCCTACGAGCAGTACTTC. The V and J genes are TRBV7-3 and TRBJ2-7; no reliable D call. This CDR3 has 15 amino acids. In germline, CDR1 is SGHTA, CDR2 FQGTGA. Trimming shortened V by 2 bases and J by 2 bases, and 13 bases separated the two germline ends.

The chain joins TRBV19 to TRBJ1-1; 7 bases map to TRBD1. CDR1 and CDR2 (germline): LNHDA, SQIVND (reference sequence). The junction had 4 bases not matched to a gene; V was cut back by 3 bases and J by 3 bases. There are 14 residues in the CDR3. The CDR3 loop reads CASSISGTDTEAFF. DNA for the CDR3: TGTGCCAGTAGTATCTCGGGGACAGACACTGAAGCTTTCTTT.

The chain employs TRBV11-3 and TRBJ1-1; 10 nucleotides agree with TRBD1. The CDR3 contains 17 residues. Unmatched junction bases numbered 10, after V lost 4 bases and J lost 2 bases. Looked up from germline, CDR1 is SGHNT and CDR2 is YENEEA. This CDR3 reads CASSSAGTGDPNTEAFF. In DNA, the CDR3 is TGTGCCAGCAGCTCGGCCGGGACAGGGGACCCCAACACTGAAGCTTTCTTT.

This chain connects TRBV28 to TRBJ1-2; a possible D gene is TRBD1 (5 bases). This CDR3 spans 14 amino acids. With 2 bases removed from V and 4 bases from J, the gap between germline ends came to 11 bases. The germline V gene encodes CDR1 MDHEN and CDR2 SYDVKM. As DNA, the CDR3 is TGTGCCAGCAGTTTAGTTTTGGACACCTATGGCTACACCTTC. As protein: CASSLVLDTYGYTF.

The chain has TRBV7-2 and TRBJ1-5; 8 positions agree with TRBD1. The trim removed 5 bases at V and 6 bases at J, leaving 3 bases unmatched. The CDR3 contains 13 residues. Per germline, CDR1 SGHTA and CDR2 FQGNSA. The CDR3 sequence is CASSRTGTQPQHF. Here the CDR3 DNA reads TGTGCCAGCAGCCGGACAGGGACTCAGCCCCAGCATTTT.

The chain couples TRBV27 to TRBJ2-6; D is ambiguous. V lost 5 bases and J lost 0, with 8 bases in between. The CDR3 runs to 15 residues. Germline assignment: CDR1 MNHEY and CDR2 SMNVEV (reference sequence). The CDR3: CASSLKGSGANVLTF. CDR3 DNA sequence: TGTGCCAGCAGTCTCAAAGGCTCTGGGGCCAACGTCCTGACTTTC.

CDR3 region: CASSLIRDNTEAFF. The CDR3 DNA reads as TGTGCCAGCAGCTTAATCAGGGATAACACTGAAGCTTTCTTT. The J gene is TRBJ1-1, the V gene TRBV7-8, with D possibly TRBD1 on 5 matching bases. Trimming took off 2 bases at V and 2 bases at J, with 9 bases between the two ends. Germline loops: CDR1 SGHVS, CDR2 FQNEAQ. The CDR3 is 14 amino acids.

On this clone: Its ends do not fully match the called genes, so a read error is possible. This chain joins TRBV18 and TRBJ1-2, with TRBD1 as a possible D gene (6 bases). This CDR3 contains 17 residues. CDR1 and CDR2 from the germline V gene are KGHSH and LQKENI. DNA of the CDR3: TGTGCCAGCTCACAGGAGAACAGGGAATCCGTCGACTACGGCTACACCTTC. Its translation is CASSQENRESVDYGYTF.

V gene TRBV27 combines with J gene TRBJ2-6, with TRBD1 identical over 9 bases. In germline, CDR1 is MNHEY, CDR2 SMNVEV (reference sequence). This CDR3 has 17 residues. The junction had 9 bases not matched to a gene; V was cut back by 5 bases and J by 4 bases. CDR3 sequence reads: CASSNIQGAQGANVLTF. The CDR3 region has the DNA TGTGCCAGCAGTAACATACAGGGGGCGCAAGGGGCCAACGTCCTGACTTTC.

There are a few counts of this clone. This chain links TRBV19 with TRBJ1-5; TRBD1 might be the D (5 bases). The V gene lost 7 bases and the J gene lost 1 base, with 14 bases spanning the gap. The CDR3 is 15 residues long. Germline V gene data show CDR1 as LNHDA and CDR2 as SQIVND (reference sequence). The CDR3 DNA is TGTGCCAGTAATATCGGGACCGAGAGCAATCAGCCCCAGCATTTT. This gives the protein CASNIGTESNQPQHF. Variable domain in full (rest from reference TRBV19 and TRBJ1-5): DGGITQSPKYLFRKEGQNVTLSCEQNLNHDAMYWYRQDPGQGLRLIYYSQIVNDFQKGDIAEGYSVSREKKESFPLTVTSAQKNPTAFYLCASNIGTESNQPQHFGDGTRLSIL.

The V call is TRBV9, the J call TRBJ1-5; D gene ambiguous. The CDR3 contains 15 residues. Germline lookup yields CDR1 SGDLS and CDR2 YYNGEE. Trimming removed 2 bases from V and 5 bases from J, with 14 bases in between. In nucleotides, the CDR3 is TGTGCCAGCAGCGTTTCGAGCCGGGAGGATCAGCCCCAGCATTTT. It yields the protein CASSVSSREDQPQHF.

The chain links TRBV18 to TRBJ2-7; no clear D gene. Trimming stripped 3 bases from V and 2 bases from J, with 8 bases between. Germline values: CDR1 KGHSH, CDR2 LQKENI. The CDR3 is made up of 13 amino acids. The CDR3 is CASSPGPTYEQYF. In DNA form, the CDR3 reads TGTGCCAGCTCACCGGGCCCTACCTACGAGCAGTACTTC.

The rearrangement uses TRBV5-6 and TRBJ2-2, with TRBD2 matching 7 bases. Germline V gene sequence: CDR1 SGHDT, CDR2 YYEEEE. This CDR3 spans 15 amino acids. Trimming cost V 0 bases and J 4 bases; bases outside gene matches: 3. CDR3 region: CASSLGEGITGELFF. The DNA of the CDR3 is TGTGCCAGCAGCTTGGGGGAGGGGATCACCGGGGAGCTGTTTTTT.

The rearrangement links TRBV15 to TRBJ1-5; maybe TRBD1 (5 bases). The V end was cut by 3 bases, the J end by 2 bases, with 17 bases between. CDR3 length: 17 amino acids. The germline CDR1 and CDR2 sequences are LNHNV and YYDKDF (reference sequence). The CDR3 region has the DNA TGTGCCACCAGCAGGAGGGCCCCTACAGGTGGCAATCAGCCCCAGCATTTT. Translation gives CATSRRAPTGGNQPQHF. The full variable domain, its missing parts supplied by reference TRBV15 and TRBJ1-5, is DAMVIQNPRYQVTQFGKPVTLSCSQTLNHNVMYWYQQKSSQAPKLLFHYYDKDFNNEADTPDNFQSRRPNTSFCFLDIRSPGLGDTAMYLCATSRRAPTGGNQPQHFGDGTRLSIL.

This rearrangement joins TRBV28 to TRBJ1-2; D is unclear. Deletions cut 7 bases from V and 4 bases from J, with 28 bases between. Germline loops: CDR1 MDHEN, CDR2 SYDVKM. The CDR3 has 18 residues. The CDR3 coding sequence is TGTGCCAGCATCCCCAGCGGGGTACTCCGGTTGGGCGGCTATGGCTACACCTTC. It specifies CASIPSGVLRLGGYGYTF.

The chain has TRBV4-1 and TRBJ2-7; TRBD1 matches at 7 bases. Germline V lookup: CDR1 MGHRA, CDR2 YSYEKL. Trimming at V came to 0 bases and at J to 3 bases, leaving 5 bases not matched to a gene. This CDR3 comprises 15 residues. CDR3 residues: CASSQEDRVFYEQYF. The CDR3 DNA reads as TGCGCCAGCAGCCAAGAAGACAGGGTATTCTACGAGCAGTACTTC.

The genes are TRBV12-3 or TRBV12-4 and TRBJ1-2; maybe TRBD1 (6 bases). The CDR3 consists of 13 residues. The V end lost 5 bases, the J end lost 3 bases, and 10 bases lay between the germline ends. The CDR3 DNA reads TGTGCCAGCAGTCAGGACAGATACTATGGCTACACCTTC. This codes for CASSQDRYYGYTF.

This chain connects TRBV6-6 to TRBJ1-5, with TRBD1 matching 7 bases. V lost 5 bases, J lost 0 bases, and 10 bases stayed unmatched. Germline V gene lookup returns CDR1 MNHNY and CDR2 SVGAGI (reference sequence). The CDR3 loop spans 17 amino acids. The CDR3 spells CASSPSEGAYSNQPQHF. CDR3 sequence (DNA): TGTGCCAGCAGTCCATCTGAGGGGGCCTATAGCAATCAGCCCCAGCATTTT.

The CDR3 region is CASTGDGVLVYGYTF. The CDR3 DNA reads TGTGCCAGCACGGGGGACGGAGTTCTCGTCTATGGCTACACCTTC. The rearrangement uses TRBV28 and TRBJ1-2; tentative D call: TRBD1 (5 bases). V lost 7 bases, J lost 4 bases, and 19 bases lay in between. In germline, CDR1 is MDHEN, CDR2 SYDVKM. This CDR3 is built from 15 residues.

The chain couples TRBV27 to TRBJ2-7; D ambiguous. This CDR3 contains 15 residues. Germline V gene lookup returns CDR1 MNHEY and CDR2 SMNVEV (reference sequence). The V gene lost 5 bases and the J gene lost 0 bases, with 14 bases spanning the gap. The CDR3 spells CASSPSTSGSYEQYF. CDR3 bases: TGTGCCAGCAGTCCCTCCACGTCCGGCTCCTACGAGCAGTACTTC.

This clone occurred a few times. The chain combines TRBV12-3 or TRBV12-4 with TRBJ1-1, with TRBD1 as a possible D gene (5 bases). Trimming left V 6 bases short and J 6 bases short, with 14 bases between. This CDR3 region has 13 residues. The DNA for the CDR3 is TGTGCCAGCAGGTGGGACTTCAGGGCTGAAGCTTTCTTT. The encoded protein is CASRWDFRAEAFF.

The rearrangement links TRBV7-8 to TRBJ2-6; tentative D call: TRBD1 (5 bases). V lost 5 bases to trimming and J lost 0 bases, with 11 bases between them. The CDR3 has 16 amino acids. Germline loops: CDR1 SGHVS, CDR2 FQNEAQ. This chain's CDR3 is CASSPDRFSGANVLTF. CDR3 coding DNA: TGTGCCAGCAGCCCAGACAGATTCTCTGGGGCCAACGTCCTGACTTTC.

J is TRBJ2-2 and V is TRBV6-6; 7 nucleotides agree with TRBD1. After removal of 6 bases from V and 5 bases from J, the junction contained 3 bases not matched to a gene. This CDR3 spans 13 amino acids. Per germline, CDR1 MNHNY and CDR2 SVGAGI (reference sequence). The CDR3 loop reads CASSPQGTGELFF. DNA for the CDR3: TGTGCCAGCAGCCCACAGGGGACCGGGGAGCTGTTTTTT.

This chain connects TRBV10-3 to TRBJ2-7; 8 bases match TRBD1. Looked up from germline, CDR1 is ENHRY and CDR2 is SYGVKD. J lost 2 bases, V lost 6 bases, and 9 bases had no gene match. The CDR3 has 15 residues. The DNA of the CDR3 is TGTGCCATCAGCCCCACCTCGGGACAGGCCTACGAGCAGTACTTC. This gives the protein CAISPTSGQAYEQYF.

The chain couples TRBV2 to TRBJ2-5; D is possibly TRBD2 (5 bases). The germline gives CDR1 SNHLY, CDR2 FYNNEI. V was trimmed by 5 bases and J by 2 bases, leaving 15 bases between them. This CDR3 is built from 15 residues. CDR3 in amino acids: CASSNTRMAQETQYF. The DNA for the CDR3 is TGTGCCAGCAGTAATACTAGGATGGCTCAAGAGACCCAGTACTTC.

The rearrangement links TRBV7-2 to TRBJ2-3, with a tentative D call TRBD1 (6 bases). V was pared by 5 bases and J by 5 bases, with 8 bases between. This CDR3 has 12 residues. Germline V CDR1 and CDR2: SGHTA, FQGNSA. Here the CDR3 reads CASSNRVDTQYF. CDR3 DNA sequence: TGTGCCAGCAGCAACAGGGTAGATACGCAGTATTTT.